The present entry profiles one T cell receptor (beta chain) with its context. The data were taken from a study of blood T cell repertoires in COVID-19. The wider study: Sites in the United States, Italy and Spain provided acute and convalescent COVID-19 samples. PBMCs, B-cell-depleted T cells, or T cells were the source of the cDNA or gDNA that made up the material.

The CDR3 has 13 residues. Germline lookup yields CDR1 SGHAT and CDR2 FQNNGV. The germline V and J ends were trimmed by 5 bases and 5 bases, with 13 bases remaining between them. In the authors' workflow: Estimation of nucleated cell counts relied on the amplification of reference gene primers. Assay used: immunoSEQ multiplex PCR; TCRdb lists only in-frame clones, some missing. V and J calls and clone size are those listed in that table; D and trimming were worked out from the DNA. The profile shows 150,000 to 200,000 clones, more than 80% of them singletons. The TCR comes from a man aged 45-65 years with acute or convalescent COVID-19. Material: peripheral blood. The chain is built from TRBV11-2 and TRBJ2-7; maybe TRBD2 (5 bases). The CDR3 region is CASSLRRSDEQYV. CDR3 sequence (DNA): TGTGCCAGCAGCCTGCGGAGGTCGGACGAGCAGTACGTC.